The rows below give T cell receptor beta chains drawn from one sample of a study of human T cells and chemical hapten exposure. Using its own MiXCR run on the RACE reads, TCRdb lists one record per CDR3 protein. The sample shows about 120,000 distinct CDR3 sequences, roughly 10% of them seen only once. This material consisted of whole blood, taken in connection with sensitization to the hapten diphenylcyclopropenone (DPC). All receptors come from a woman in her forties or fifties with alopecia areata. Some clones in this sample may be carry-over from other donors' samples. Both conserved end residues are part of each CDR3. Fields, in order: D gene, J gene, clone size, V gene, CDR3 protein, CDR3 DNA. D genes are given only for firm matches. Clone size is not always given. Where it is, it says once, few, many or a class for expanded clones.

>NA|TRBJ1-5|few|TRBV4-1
CASSHSLNSNQPQHF
TGCGCCAGCAGCCACAGCCTTAATAGCAATCAGCCCCAGCATTTT
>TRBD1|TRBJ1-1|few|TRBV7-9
CASSSYRGRNTEAFF
TGTGCCAGCAGCTCCTACAGGGGGAGGAACACTGAAGCTTTCTTT
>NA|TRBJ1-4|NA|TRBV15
CATSILANEKLFF
TGTGCCACCAGCATCCTTGCTAATGAAAAACTGTTTTTT
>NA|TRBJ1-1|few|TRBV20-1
CSASIQGLAEAFF
TGCAGTGCTAGCATCCAGGGGCTAGCTGAAGCTTTCTTT
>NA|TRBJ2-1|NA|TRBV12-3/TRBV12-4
CASRGGYRSGEQFF
TGTGCCAGCAGGGGGGGATACCGTTCTGGTGAGCAGTTCTTC
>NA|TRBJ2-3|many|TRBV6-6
CASNPQDVSTDTQYF
TGTGCCAGCAACCCGCAGGACGTTAGCACAGATACGCAGTATTTT
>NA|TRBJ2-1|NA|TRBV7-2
CASSLYVQGGEQFF
TGTGCCAGCAGCTTATATGTCCAGGGGGGTGAGCAGTTCTTC
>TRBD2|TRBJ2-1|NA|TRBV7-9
CASSLGEGRSRYNEQFF
TGTGCCAGCAGCTTGGGGGAGGGGAGGAGTCGGTACAATGAGCAGTTCTTC
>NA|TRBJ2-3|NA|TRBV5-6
CASTASEGNTDTQYF
TGTGCCAGCACCGCTTCAGAAGGAAACACAGATACGCAGTATTTT
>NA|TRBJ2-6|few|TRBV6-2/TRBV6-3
CASSYWTSGGANVLTF
TGTGCCAGCAGTTACTGGACCAGCGGGGGGGCCAACGTCCTGACTTTC
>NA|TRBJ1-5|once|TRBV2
CASSGMVLQPQHF
TGTGCCAGCAGTGGAATGGTGCTTCAGCCCCAGCATTTT
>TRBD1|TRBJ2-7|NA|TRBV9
CASSRGQGVLYEQYF
TGTGCCAGCAGCCGGGGACAGGGGGTCCTCTACGAGCAGTACTTC
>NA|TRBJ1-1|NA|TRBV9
CASSVSGGSEAFF
TGTGCCAGCAGCGTCTCCGGAGGCAGTGAAGCTTTCTTT
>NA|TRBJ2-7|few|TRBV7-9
CASRRGGPEQYF
TGTGCCAGCAGGAGGGGGGGGCCCGAGCAGTACTTC
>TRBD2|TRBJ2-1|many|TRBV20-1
CSAIKASGRAAEQFF
TGCAGTGCCATTAAGGCGAGCGGGAGGGCCGCGGAGCAGTTCTTC
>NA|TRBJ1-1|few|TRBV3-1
CASGATDNTEAFF
TGTGCCAGCGGGGCGACAGACAACACTGAAGCTTTCTTT
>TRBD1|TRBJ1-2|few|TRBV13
CASSLGQTGACNYGYTF
TGTGCCAGCAGCTTAGGACAAACAGGGGCCTGTAACTATGGCTACACCTTC
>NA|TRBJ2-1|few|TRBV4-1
CASSQGRDEQFF
TGCGCCAGCAGCCAAGGCAGGGATGAGCAGTTCTTC
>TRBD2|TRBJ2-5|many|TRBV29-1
CSVVLASGYEETQYF
TGCAGCGTTGTTCTGGCTAGCGGGTACGAAGAGACCCAGTACTTC
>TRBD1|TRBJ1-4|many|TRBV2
CASTRDRDEKLFF
TGTGCCAGCACAAGGGACAGAGATGAAAAACTGTTTTTT
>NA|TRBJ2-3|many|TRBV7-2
CASSLFPLTDTQYF
TGTGCCAGCAGCTTATTTCCCCTCACAGATACGCAGTATTTT